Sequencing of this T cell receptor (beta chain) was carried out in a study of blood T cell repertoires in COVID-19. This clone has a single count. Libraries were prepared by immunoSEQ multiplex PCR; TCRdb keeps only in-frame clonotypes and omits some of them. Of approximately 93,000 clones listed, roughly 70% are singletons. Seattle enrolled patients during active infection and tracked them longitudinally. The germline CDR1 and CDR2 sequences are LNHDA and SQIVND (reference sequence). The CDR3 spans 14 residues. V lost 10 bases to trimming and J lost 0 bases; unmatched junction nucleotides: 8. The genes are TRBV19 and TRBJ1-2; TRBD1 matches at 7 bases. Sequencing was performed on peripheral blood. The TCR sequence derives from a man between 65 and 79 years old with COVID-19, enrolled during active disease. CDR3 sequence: CATSRTGTNYGYTF. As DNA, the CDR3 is TGTGCCACCTCGAGGACAGGAACTAACTATGGCTACACCTTC.